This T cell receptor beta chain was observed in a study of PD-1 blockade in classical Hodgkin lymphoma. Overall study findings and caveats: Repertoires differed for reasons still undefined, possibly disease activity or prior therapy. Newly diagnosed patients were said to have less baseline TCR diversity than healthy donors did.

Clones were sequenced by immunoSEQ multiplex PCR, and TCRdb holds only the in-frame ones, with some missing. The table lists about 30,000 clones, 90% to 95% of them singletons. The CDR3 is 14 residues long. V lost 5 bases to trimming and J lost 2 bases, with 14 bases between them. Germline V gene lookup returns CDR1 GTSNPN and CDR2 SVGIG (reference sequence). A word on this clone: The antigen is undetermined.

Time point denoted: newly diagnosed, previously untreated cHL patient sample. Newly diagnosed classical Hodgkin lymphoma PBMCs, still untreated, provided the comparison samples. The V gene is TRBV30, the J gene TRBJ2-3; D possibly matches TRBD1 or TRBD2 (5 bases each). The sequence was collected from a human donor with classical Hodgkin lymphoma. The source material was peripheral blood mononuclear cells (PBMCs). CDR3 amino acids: CAWGTGTFTDTQYF. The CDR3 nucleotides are TGTGCCTGGGGGACCGGGACCTTCACAGATACGCAGTATTTT.